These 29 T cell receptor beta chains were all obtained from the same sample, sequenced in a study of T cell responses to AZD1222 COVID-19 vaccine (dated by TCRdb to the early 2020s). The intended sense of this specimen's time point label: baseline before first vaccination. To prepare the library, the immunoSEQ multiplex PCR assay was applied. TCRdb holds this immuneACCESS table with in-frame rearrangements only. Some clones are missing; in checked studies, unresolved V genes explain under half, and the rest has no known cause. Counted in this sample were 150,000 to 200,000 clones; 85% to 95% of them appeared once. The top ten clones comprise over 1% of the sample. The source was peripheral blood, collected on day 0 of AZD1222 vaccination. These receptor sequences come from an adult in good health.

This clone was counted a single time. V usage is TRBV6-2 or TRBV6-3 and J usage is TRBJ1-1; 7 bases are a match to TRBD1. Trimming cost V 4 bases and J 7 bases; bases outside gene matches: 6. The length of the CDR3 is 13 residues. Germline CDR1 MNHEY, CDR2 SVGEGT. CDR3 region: CASSWDSRLEAFF. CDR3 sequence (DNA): TGTGCCAGCAGTTGGGACAGCCGTCTTGAAGCTTTCTTT.

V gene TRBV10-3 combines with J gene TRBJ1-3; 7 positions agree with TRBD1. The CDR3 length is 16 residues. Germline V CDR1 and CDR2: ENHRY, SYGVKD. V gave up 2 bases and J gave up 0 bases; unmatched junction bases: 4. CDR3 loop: CAISEGDSLSGNTIYF. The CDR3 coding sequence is TGTGCCATCAGTGAGGGGGACAGCCTCTCTGGAAACACCATATATTTT.

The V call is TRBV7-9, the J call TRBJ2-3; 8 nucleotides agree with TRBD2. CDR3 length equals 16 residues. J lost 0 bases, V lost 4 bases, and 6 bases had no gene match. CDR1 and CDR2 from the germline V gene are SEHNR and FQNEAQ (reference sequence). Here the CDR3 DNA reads TGTGCCAGCAGCTCAGGGAAGCGGGGGAGCACAGATACGCAGTATTTT. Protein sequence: CASSSGKRGSTDTQYF.

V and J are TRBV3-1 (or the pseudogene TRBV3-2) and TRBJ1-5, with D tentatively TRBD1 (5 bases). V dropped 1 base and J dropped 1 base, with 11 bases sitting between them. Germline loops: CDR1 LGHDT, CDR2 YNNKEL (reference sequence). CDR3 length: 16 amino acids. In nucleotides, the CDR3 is TGTGCCAGCAGCCAAGGTACAGGAAGAAGCAATCAGCCCCAGCATTTT. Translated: CASSQGTGRSNQPQHF.

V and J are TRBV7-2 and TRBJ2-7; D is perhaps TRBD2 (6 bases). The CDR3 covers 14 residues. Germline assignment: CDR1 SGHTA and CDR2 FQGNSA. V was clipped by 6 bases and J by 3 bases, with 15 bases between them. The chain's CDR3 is CASSRDGSFYEQYF. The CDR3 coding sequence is TGTGCCAGCAGTCGGGACGGGAGTTTCTACGAGCAGTACTTC.

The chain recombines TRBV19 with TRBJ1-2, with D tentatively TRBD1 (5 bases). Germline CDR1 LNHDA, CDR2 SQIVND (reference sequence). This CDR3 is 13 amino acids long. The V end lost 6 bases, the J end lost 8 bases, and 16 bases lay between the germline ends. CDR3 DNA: TGTGCCAGTAGGAAGATCGGGGCAGTGGGCTACACCTTC. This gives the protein CASRKIGAVGYTF.

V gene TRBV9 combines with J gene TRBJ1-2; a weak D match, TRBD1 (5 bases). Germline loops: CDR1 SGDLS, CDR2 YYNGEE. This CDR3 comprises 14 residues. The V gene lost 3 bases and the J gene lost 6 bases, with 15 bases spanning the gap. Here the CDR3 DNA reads TGTGCCAGCAGCGCCTCGGGAGGGGAGCATGGCTACACCTTC. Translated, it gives CASSASGGEHGYTF.

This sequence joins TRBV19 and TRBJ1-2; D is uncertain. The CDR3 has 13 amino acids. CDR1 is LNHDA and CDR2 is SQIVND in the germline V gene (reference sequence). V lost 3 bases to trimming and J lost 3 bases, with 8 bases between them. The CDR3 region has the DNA TGTGCCAGTAGTATTTACGGATACTATGGCTACACCTTC. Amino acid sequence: CASSIYGYYGYTF.

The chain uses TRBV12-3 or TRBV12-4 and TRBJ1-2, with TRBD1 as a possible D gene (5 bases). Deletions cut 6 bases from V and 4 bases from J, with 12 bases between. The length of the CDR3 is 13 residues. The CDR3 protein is CASRGQGTYGYTF. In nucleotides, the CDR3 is TGTGCCAGCAGGGGTCAAGGGACCTATGGCTACACCTTC.

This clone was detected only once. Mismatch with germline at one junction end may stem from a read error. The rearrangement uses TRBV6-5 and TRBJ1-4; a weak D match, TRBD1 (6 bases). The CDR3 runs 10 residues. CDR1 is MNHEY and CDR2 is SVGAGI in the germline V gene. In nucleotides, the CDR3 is TGTGCCAGCAGATCCGGGACACCTCTTTTT. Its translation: CASRSGTPLF.

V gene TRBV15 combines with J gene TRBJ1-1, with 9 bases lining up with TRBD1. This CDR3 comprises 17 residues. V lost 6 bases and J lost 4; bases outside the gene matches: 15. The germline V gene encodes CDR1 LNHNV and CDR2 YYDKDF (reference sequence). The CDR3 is CATRKTGGIEEFTEAFF. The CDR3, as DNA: TGTGCCACCAGGAAGACAGGGGGAATTGAAGAGTTCACTGAAGCTTTCTTT.

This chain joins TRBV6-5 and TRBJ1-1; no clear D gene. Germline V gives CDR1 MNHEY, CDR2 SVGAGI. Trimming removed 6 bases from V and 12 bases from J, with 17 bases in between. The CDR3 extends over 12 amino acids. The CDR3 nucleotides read TGTGCCAGCAGGGAGGGTCCTAGTAGGACTTTCTTT. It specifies CASREGPSRTFF.

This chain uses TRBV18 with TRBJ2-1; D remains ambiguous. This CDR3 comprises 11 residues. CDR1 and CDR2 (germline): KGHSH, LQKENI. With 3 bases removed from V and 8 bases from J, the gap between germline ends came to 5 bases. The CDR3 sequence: CASSPLDEQFF. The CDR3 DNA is TGTGCCAGCTCACCCTTAGATGAGCAGTTCTTC.

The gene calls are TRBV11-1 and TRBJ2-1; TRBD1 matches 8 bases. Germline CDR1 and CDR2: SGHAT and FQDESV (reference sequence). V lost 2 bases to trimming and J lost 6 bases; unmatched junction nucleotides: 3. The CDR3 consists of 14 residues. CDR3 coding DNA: TGTGCCAGCAGCTTAAGGGACAGGACCAATGAGCAGTTCTTC. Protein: CASSLRDRTNEQFF.

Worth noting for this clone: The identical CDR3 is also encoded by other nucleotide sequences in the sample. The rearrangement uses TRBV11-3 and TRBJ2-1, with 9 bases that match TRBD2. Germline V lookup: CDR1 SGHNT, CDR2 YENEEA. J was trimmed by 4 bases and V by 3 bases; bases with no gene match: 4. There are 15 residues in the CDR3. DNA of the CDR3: TGTGCCAGCAGCTTTAGCGGGGGCCCTTACAATGAGCAGTTCTTC. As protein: CASSFSGGPYNEQFF.

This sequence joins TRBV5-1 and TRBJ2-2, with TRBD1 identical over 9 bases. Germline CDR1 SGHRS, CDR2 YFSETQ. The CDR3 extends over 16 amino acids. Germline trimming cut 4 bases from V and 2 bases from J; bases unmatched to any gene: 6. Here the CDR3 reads CASSIPGQGNTGELFF. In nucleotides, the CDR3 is TGCGCCAGCAGCATTCCGGGACAGGGAAACACCGGGGAGCTGTTTTTT. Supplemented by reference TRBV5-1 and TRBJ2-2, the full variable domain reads KAGVTQTPRYLIKTRGQQVTLSCSPISGHRSVSWYQQTPGQGLQFLFEYFSETQRNKGNFPGRFSGRQFSNSRSEMNVSTLELGDSALYLCASSIPGQGNTGELFFGEGSRLTVL.

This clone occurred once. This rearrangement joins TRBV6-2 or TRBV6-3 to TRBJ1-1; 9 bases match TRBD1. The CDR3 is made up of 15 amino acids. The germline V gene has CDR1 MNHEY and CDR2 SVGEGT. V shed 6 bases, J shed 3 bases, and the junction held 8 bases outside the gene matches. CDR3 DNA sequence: TGTGCCAGCAGCTTACAGGGGGCTGGGGACACTGAAGCTTTCTTT. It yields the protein CASSLQGAGDTEAFF.

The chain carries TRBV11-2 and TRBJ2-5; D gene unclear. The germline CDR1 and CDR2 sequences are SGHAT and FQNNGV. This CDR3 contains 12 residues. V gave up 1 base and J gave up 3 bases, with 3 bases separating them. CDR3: CASSLAKETQYF. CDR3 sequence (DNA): TGTGCCAGCAGCTTAGCAAAAGAGACCCAGTACTTC.

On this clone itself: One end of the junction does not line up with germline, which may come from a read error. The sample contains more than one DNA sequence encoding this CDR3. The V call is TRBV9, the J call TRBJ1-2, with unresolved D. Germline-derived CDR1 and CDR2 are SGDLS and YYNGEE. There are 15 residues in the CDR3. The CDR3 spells CASSVGSDPTYGYTF. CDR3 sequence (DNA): TGTGCCAGCAGCGTAGGGTCCGATCCTACCTATGGCTACACTTTC.

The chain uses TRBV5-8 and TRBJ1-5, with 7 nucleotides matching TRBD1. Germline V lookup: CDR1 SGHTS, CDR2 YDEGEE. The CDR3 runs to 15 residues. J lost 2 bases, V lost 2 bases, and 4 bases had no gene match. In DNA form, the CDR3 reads TGTGCCAGCAGCTTTCAGGGGGTCGGCAATCAGCCCCAGCATTTT. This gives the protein CASSFQGVGNQPQHF.

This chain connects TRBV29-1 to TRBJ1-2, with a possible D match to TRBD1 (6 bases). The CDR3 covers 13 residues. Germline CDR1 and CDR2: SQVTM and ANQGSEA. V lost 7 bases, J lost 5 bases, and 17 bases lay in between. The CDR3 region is CSASTGRRYGYTF. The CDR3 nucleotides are TGCAGCGCCTCGACAGGACGGCGGTATGGCTACACCTTC.

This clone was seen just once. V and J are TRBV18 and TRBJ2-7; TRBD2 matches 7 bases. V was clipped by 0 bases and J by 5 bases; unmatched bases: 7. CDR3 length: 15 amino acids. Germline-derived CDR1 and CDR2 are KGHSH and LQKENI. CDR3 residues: CASSPPSLAAHEQYF. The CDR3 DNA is TGTGCCAGCTCACCACCGAGCCTAGCGGCTCACGAGCAGTACTTC.

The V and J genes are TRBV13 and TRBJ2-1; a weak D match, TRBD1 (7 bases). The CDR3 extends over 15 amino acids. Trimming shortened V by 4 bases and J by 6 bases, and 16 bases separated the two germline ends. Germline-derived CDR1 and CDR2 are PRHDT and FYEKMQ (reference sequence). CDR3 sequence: CASSYRRQGGNEQFF. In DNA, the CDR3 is TGTGCCAGCAGCTACAGGCGCCAGGGGGGCAATGAGCAGTTCTTC.

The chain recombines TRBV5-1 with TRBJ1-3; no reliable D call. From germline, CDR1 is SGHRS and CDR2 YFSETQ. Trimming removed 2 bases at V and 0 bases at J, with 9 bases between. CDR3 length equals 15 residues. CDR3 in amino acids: CASSLDLDSGNTIYF. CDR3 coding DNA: TGCGCCAGCAGCTTAGACCTAGACTCTGGAAACACCATATATTTT.

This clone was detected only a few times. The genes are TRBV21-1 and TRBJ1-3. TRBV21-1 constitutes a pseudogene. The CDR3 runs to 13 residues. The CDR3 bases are TGTGCCACCGAACGAGGGACTGGAAACACCATATATTTT. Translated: CATERGTGNTIYF.

CDR3 DNA sequence: TGTGCCAGCAGCTTAAGCAGTACGGCCCCATACGAGCAGTACTTC. It specifies CASSLSSTAPYEQYF. The chain recombines TRBV13 with TRBJ2-7, with D unresolved. This CDR3 has 15 residues. The germline gives CDR1 PRHDT, CDR2 FYEKMQ (reference sequence). The V gene lost 2 bases and the J gene lost 4 bases, with 15 bases spanning the gap.

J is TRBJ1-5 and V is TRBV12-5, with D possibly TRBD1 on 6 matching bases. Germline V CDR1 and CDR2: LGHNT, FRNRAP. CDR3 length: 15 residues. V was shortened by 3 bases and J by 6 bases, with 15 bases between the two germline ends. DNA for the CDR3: TGTGCTAGTGGTTTTTTTCACAGGGAGGGTCAGCCCCAGCATTTT. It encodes CASGFFHREGQPQHF.

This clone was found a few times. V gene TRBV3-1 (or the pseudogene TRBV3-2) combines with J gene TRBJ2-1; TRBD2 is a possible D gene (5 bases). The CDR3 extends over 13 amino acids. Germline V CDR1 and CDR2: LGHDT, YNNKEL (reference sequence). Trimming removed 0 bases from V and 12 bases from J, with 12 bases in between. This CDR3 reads CASSQDQRGAQFF. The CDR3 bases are TGTGCCAGCAGCCAAGATCAACGGGGTGCGCAGTTCTTC.

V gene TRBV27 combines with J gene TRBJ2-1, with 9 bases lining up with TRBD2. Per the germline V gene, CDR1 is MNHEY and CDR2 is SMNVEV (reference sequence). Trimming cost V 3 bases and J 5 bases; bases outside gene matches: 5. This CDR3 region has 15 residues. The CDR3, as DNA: TGTGCCAGCAGTTTTGGCGGGGGGGGACACAATGAGCAGTTCTTC. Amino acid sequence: CASSFGGGGHNEQFF.